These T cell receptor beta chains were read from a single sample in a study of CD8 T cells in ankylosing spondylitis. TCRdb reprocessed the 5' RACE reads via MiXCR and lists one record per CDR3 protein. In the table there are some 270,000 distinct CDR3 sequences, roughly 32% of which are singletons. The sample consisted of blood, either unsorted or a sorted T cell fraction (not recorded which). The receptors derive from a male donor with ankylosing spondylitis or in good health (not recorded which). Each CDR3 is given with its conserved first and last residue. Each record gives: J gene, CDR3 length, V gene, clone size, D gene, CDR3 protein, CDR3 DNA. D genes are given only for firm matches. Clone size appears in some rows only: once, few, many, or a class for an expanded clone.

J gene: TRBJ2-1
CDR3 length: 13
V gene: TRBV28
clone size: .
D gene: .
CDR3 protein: CASMAGGVNEQFF
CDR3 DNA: TGTGCCAGCATGGCAGGGGGGGTCAATGAGCAGTTCTTC

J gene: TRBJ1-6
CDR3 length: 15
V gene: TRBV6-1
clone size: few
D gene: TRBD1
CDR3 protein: CASSLGQPDNSPLHF
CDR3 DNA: TGTGCCAGCAGCCTGGGACAGCCCGATAATTCACCCCTCCACTTT

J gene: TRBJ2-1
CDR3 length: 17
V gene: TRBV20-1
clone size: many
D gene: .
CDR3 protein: CSARGRTDEWNYNEQFF
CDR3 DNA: TGCAGTGCTAGAGGCCGGACGGACGAATGGAACTACAATGAGCAGTTCTTC

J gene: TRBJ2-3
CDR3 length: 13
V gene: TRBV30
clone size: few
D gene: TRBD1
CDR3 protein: CAWRTGHTDTQYF
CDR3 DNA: TGTGCCTGGAGGACAGGGCACACAGATACGCAGTATTTT

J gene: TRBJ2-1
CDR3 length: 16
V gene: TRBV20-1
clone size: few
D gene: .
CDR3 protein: CSARAYTGSSYNEQFF
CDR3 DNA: TGCAGTGCTAGAGCCTACACAGGGAGCTCCTACAATGAGCAGTTCTTC

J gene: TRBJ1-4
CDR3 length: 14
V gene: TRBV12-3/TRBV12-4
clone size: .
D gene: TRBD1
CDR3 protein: CASQEGQMNEKLFF
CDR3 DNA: TGTGCCAGCCAAGAGGGACAGATGAATGAAAAACTGTTTTTT

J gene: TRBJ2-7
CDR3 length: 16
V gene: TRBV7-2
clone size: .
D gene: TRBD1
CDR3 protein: CASSPHGTQGVHEQYF
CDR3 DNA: TGTGCCAGCAGCCCTCACGGCACACAGGGGGTCCACGAGCAGTACTTC

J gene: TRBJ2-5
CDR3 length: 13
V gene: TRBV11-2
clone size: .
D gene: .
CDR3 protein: CASSGPIRETQYF
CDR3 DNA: TGTGCCAGCAGCGGACCGATTCGAGAGACCCAGTACTTC

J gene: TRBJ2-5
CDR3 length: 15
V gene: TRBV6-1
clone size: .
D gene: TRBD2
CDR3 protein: CASSEVFGEGETQYF
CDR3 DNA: TGTGCCAGCAGTGAAGTCTTCGGGGAGGGAGAGACCCAGTACTTC

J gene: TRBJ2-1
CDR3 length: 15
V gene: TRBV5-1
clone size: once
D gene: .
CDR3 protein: CASSPGEGIYNEQFF
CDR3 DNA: TGCGCCAGCAGCCCGGGGGAAGGGATTTACAATGAGCAGTTCTTC

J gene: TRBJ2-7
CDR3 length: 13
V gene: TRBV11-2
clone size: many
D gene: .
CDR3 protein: CASSLAGTYEQYF
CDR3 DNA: TGTGCCAGCAGCTTGGCAGGGACCTACGAGCAGTACTTC

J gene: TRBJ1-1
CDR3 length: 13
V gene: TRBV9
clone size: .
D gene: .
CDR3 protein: CASGDTQLGVAFF
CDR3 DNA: TGTGCCAGCGGGGACACCCAACTAGGGGTAGCTTTCTTT

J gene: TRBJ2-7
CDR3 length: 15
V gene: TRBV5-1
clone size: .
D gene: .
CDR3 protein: CASSRAKNNLYEQYF
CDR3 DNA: TGCGCCAGCAGCCGGGCGAAGAATAATCTCTACGAGCAGTACTTC

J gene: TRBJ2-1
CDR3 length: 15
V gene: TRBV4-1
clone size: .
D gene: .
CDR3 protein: CASSLTDSSYNEQFF
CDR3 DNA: TGCGCCAGCAGCCTGACGGATAGCTCCTACAATGAGCAGTTCTTC

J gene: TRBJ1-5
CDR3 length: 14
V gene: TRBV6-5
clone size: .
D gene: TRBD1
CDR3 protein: CASSFQTGFQPQHF
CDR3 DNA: TGTGCCAGCAGTTTCCAGACAGGGTTTCAGCCCCAGCATTTT

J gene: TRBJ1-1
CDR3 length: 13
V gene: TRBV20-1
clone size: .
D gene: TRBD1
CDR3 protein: CSARTGRKTEAFF
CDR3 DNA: TGCAGTGCCCGGACAGGGAGAAAGACTGAAGCTTTCTTT

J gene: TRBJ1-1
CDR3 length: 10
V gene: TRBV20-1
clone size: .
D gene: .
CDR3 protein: CSARSGEAFF
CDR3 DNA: TGCAGTGCTAGATCGGGGGAAGCTTTCTTT

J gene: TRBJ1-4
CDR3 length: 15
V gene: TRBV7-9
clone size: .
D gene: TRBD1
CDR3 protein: CASTDLGTGGEKLFF
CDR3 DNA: TGTGCCAGCACCGACCTGGGGACAGGGGGCGAAAAACTGTTTTTT

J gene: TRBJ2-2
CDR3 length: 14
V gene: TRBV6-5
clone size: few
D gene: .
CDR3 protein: CASSYSVSSGELFF
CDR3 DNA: TGTGCCAGCAGTTACTCAGTGTCCTCCGGGGAGCTGTTTTTT

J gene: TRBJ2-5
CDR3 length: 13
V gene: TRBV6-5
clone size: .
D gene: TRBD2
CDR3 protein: CASSYIAGETQYF
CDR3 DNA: TGTGCCAGCAGTTATATAGCGGGAGAGACCCAGTACTTC

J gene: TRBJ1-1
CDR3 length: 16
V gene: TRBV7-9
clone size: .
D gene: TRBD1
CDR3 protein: CASSHVPGQGSGEAFF
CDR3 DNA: TGTGCCAGCAGTCACGTCCCGGGACAGGGTTCCGGTGAAGCTTTCTTT

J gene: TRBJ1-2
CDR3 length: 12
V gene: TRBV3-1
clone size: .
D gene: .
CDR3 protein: CASSQEYYGYTF
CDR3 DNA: TGTGCCAGCAGCCAAGAATACTATGGCTACACCTTC

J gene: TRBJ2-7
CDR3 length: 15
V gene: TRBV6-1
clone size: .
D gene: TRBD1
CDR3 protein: CASSLNRGIIYEQYF
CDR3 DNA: TGTGCCAGCAGTCTAAACAGGGGAATCATCTACGAGCAGTACTTC

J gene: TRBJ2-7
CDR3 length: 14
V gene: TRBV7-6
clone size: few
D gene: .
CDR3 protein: CASSPTGNSYEQYF
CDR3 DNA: TGTGCCAGCAGCCCGACAGGCAACTCCTACGAGCAGTACTTC

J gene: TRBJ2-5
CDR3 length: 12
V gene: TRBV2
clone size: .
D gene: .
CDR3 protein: CASSSQEETQYF
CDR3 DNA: TGTGCCAGCAGTTCACAGGAAGAGACCCAGTACTTC

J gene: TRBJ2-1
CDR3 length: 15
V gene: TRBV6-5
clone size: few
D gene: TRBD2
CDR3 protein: CASSSGLARWDEQFF
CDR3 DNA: TGTGCCAGCAGTTCGGGACTAGCGAGGTGGGATGAGCAGTTCTTC